This T cell receptor beta chain was observed in a study of blood T cell repertoires in COVID-19. J was trimmed by 2 bases and V by 3 bases; bases with no gene match: 0. CDR1 is MGHRA, CDR2 YSYEKL, per germline. The CDR3 extends over 13 amino acids. Clones were sequenced by immunoSEQ multiplex PCR, and TCRdb holds only the in-frame ones, with some missing. Of roughly 220,000 clones in the sample, 85% were seen once. This clonotype was sampled from a man in his forties or fifties who had recovered from COVID-19. This chain uses TRBV4-1 with TRBJ2-7; 8 bases fit TRBD2. The sequenced sample was peripheral blood. The CDR3 DNA sequence: TGCGCCAGCAGCCAGGGACTAGCCTACGAGCAGTACTTC. It encodes CASSQGLAYEQYF.